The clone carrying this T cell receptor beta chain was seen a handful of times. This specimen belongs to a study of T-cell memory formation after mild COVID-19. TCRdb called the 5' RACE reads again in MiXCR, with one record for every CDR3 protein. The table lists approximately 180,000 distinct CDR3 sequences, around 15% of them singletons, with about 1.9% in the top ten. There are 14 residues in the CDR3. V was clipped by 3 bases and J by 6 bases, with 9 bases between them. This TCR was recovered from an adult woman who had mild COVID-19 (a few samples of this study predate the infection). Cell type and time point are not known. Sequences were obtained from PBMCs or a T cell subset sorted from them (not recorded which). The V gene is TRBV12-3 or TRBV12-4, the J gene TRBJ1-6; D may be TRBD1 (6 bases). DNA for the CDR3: TGTGCCAGCAGTTTCGGACAGAGTAATTCACCCCTCCACTTT. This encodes CASSFGQSNSPLHF.